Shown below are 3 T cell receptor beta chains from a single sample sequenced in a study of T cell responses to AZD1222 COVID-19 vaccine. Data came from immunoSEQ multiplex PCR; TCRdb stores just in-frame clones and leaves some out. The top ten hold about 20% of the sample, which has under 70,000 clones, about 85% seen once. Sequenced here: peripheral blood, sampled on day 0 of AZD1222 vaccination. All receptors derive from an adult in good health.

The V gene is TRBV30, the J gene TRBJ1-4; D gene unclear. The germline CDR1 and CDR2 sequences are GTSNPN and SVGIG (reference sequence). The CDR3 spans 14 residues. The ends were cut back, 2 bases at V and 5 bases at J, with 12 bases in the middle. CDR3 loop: CAWSSNMGNEKLFF. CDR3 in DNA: TGTGCCTGGAGTTCAAACATGGGAAATGAAAAACTGTTTTTT.

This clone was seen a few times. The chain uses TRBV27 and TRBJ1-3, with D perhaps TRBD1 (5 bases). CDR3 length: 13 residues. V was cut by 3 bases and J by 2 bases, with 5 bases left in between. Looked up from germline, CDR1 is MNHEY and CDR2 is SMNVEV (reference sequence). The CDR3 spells CASSLGAGNTIYF. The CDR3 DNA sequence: TGTGCCAGCAGTTTGGGGGCTGGAAACACCATATATTTT.

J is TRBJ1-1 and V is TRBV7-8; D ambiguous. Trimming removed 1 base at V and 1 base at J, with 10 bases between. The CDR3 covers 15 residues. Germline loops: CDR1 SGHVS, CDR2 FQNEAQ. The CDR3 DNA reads TGTGCCAGCAGCTTAGGGGTCGAACGGAACACTGAAGCTTTCTTT. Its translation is CASSLGVERNTEAFF.